This entry lists 21 T cell receptor beta chains sequenced from one sample in a study of control samples from healthy donors and cancer patients. Assay used: immunoSEQ multiplex PCR; TCRdb lists only in-frame clones, some missing. The sample contains about 230,000 clones, roughly 80% of which appear only once. Sequenced sample: PBMCs. The receptors originated from a woman between 55 and 75 years old with lung cancer.

This chain joins TRBV4-1 and TRBJ2-1; TRBD2 matches 8 bases. Germline CDR1 MGHRA, CDR2 YSYEKL. The CDR3 is 18 residues long. The J segment lost 5 bases and the V segment lost 0 bases, leaving 12 bases of the junction unmatched. This CDR3 reads CASSQDPPGGSAHNEQFF. CDR3 DNA sequence: TGCGCCAGCAGCCAAGATCCTCCGGGAGGGTCAGCCCACAATGAGCAGTTCTTC.

The chain recombines TRBV19 with TRBJ2-3; D unresolved. There are 15 residues in the CDR3. V lost 2 bases and J 8 bases, leaving 17 bases between the germline ends. Germline V gives CDR1 LNHDA, CDR2 SQIVND (reference sequence). Written as DNA, the CDR3 is TGTGCCAGTAGTATAAGATCCACCTTTAAGGGTACGCAGTATTTT. As protein: CASSIRSTFKGTQYF.

The J gene is TRBJ2-2, the V gene TRBV3-1 (or the pseudogene TRBV3-2), with 13 bases fitting TRBD2. J gave up 6 bases and V 4 bases, and 5 bases lay outside the gene matches. This CDR3 has 16 amino acids. Germline lookup yields CDR1 LGHDT and CDR2 YNNKEL (reference sequence). The CDR3 is CASSLTSGGAAGELFF. CDR3 DNA sequence: TGTGCCAGCAGCCTTACTAGCGGGGGGGCCGCCGGGGAGCTGTTTTTT.

The chain carries TRBV15 and TRBJ1-2, with 10 bases identical to TRBD1. Germline V gene sequence: CDR1 LNHNV, CDR2 YYDKDF (reference sequence). Unmatched junction bases numbered 2, after V lost 0 bases and J lost 7 bases. The CDR3 loop spans 14 amino acids. CDR3 in amino acids: CATSREDRGPGYTF. The DNA for the CDR3 is TGTGCCACCAGCAGAGAAGACAGGGGGCCTGGCTACACCTTC.

Worth noting for this clone: Other DNA sequences in this sample translate to the same CDR3. V usage is TRBV5-1 and J usage is TRBJ1-3; D is unclear. V lost 0 bases to trimming and J lost 6 bases, with 7 bases between them. This CDR3 is 13 amino acids long. From germline, CDR1 is SGHRS and CDR2 YFSETQ. The CDR3 here is CASSLGGENTIYF. CDR3 nucleotides: TGCGCCAGCAGCTTGGGGGGTGAAAACACCATATATTTT.

The rearrangement uses TRBV6-6 and TRBJ1-1, with D perhaps TRBD1 (5 bases). This CDR3 contains 14 residues. Between the trimmed V and J ends, which lost 4 bases and 6 bases, there was a span of 15 bases. Germline assignment: CDR1 MNHNY and CDR2 SVGAGI (reference sequence). DNA of the CDR3: TGTGCCAGCAGTTCCAACATCGGGGGAGCTGAAGCTTTCTTT. Amino acids: CASSSNIGGAEAFF.

V gene TRBV5-1 combines with J gene TRBJ1-5; D is ambiguous. The CDR3 extends over 13 amino acids. The germline V and J ends were trimmed by 3 bases and 5 bases, with 9 bases remaining between them. Germline lookup yields CDR1 SGHRS and CDR2 YFSETQ. CDR3 sequence (DNA): TGCGCCAGCAGCTCCGGAGCGGATCAGCCCCAGCATTTT. Protein: CASSSGADQPQHF.

The rearrangement links TRBV24-1 to TRBJ2-1; tentatively, D is TRBD1 or TRBD2 (6 bases each). The germline V gene encodes CDR1 KGHDR and CDR2 SFDVKD. This CDR3 contains 16 residues. V was clipped by 4 bases and J by 0 bases, with 12 bases between them. CDR3 in amino acids: CATSDLGGFSYNEQFF. Here the CDR3 DNA reads TGTGCCACCAGTGACCTCGGGGGCTTCTCCTACAATGAGCAGTTCTTC.

The genes are TRBV7-2 and TRBJ2-4; TRBD2 agrees at 12 bases. Trimming took 1 base from V and 9 from J; bases not matched to a gene: 7. The CDR3 spans 16 residues. CDR1 is SGHTA and CDR2 is FQGNSA in the germline V gene. The DNA for the CDR3 is TGTGCCAGCAGCTTAGGTCCTGGACTAGCGGGAACCATTCAGTACTTC. This translates into CASSLGPGLAGTIQYF.

V usage is TRBV19 and J usage is TRBJ1-4; D is unclear. Per germline, CDR1 LNHDA and CDR2 SQIVND (reference sequence). This CDR3 has 13 residues. Trimming took off 7 bases at V and 7 bases at J, with 13 bases between the two ends. CDR3 amino acids: CASTGSAGEKLFF. CDR3 nucleotide sequence: TGTGCCAGTACCGGGAGCGCGGGTGAAAAACTGTTTTTT.

V and J are TRBV5-1 and TRBJ2-3; 15 bases align to TRBD2. The V and J ends lost 2 bases and 0 bases, in that order; junction bases with no gene match: 1. The CDR3 has 17 amino acids. CDR1 and CDR2 (germline): SGHRS, YFSETQ. In DNA form, the CDR3 reads TGCGCCAGCAGCTTAGGACTAGCGGGAGGGAGCACAGATACGCAGTATTTT. Its translation is CASSLGLAGGSTDTQYF.

This chain connects TRBV6-5 to TRBJ1-1; D might be TRBD1 (5 bases). Trimming removed 0 bases from V and 4 bases from J, with 6 bases in between. This CDR3 has 13 amino acids. Germline V gene sequence: CDR1 MNHEY, CDR2 SVGAGI. CDR3 DNA: TGTGCCAGCAGTTACTCGGGACTCACTGAAGCTTTCTTT. Translated: CASSYSGLTEAFF.

The CDR3 protein is CASSSLGGNEQYF. CDR3 DNA sequence: TGTGCCAGCAGTAGCCTTGGAGGGAACGAGCAGTACTTC. V usage is TRBV6-6 and J usage is TRBJ2-7, with D possibly matching TRBD2 (6 bases). Looked up from germline, CDR1 is MNHNY and CDR2 is SVGAGI (reference sequence). The CDR3 totals 13 residues. Trimming stripped 5 bases from V and 5 bases from J, with 13 bases between.

The chain employs TRBV6-5 and TRBJ2-1; 10 nucleotides line up with TRBD2. Germline loops: CDR1 MNHEY, CDR2 SVGAGI. The CDR3 extends over 15 amino acids. V lost 5 bases and J lost 8; bases outside the gene matches: 9. The CDR3 is CASSRPSGSRDEQFF. CDR3 bases: TGTGCCAGCAGTCGCCCTAGCGGGAGTCGCGATGAGCAGTTCTTC.

This chain links TRBV9 with TRBJ1-2; D uncertain. Trimming pared 1 base from V and 1 base from J, leaving 5 bases between. The CDR3 length is 13 residues. CDR1 and CDR2 from the germline V gene are SGDLS and YYNGEE. CDR3 sequence (DNA): TGTGCCAGCAGCGTAATAGTTAACTATGGCTACACCTTC. Residues: CASSVIVNYGYTF.

Worth noting for this clone: Other DNA sequences in the sample encode the same CDR3. In nucleotides, the CDR3 is TGTGCCAGCAGTTTGGGATATGGCTACACCTTC. Protein: CASSLGYGYTF. The gene calls are TRBV12-3 or TRBV12-4 and TRBJ1-2, with D hard to call. The CDR3 runs 11 residues. V lost 3 bases, J lost 5 bases, and 4 bases lay in between.

V gene TRBV2 combines with J gene TRBJ2-3; 9 bases agree with TRBD2. Germline loops: CDR1 SNHLY, CDR2 FYNNEI. The CDR3 extends over 15 amino acids. V lost 6 bases and J lost 4; bases outside the gene matches: 8. Here the CDR3 DNA reads TGTGCCAGCAGGCTAGTAGCGGGAGACGCAGATACGCAGTATTTT. Its protein is CASRLVAGDADTQYF.

Of note for this clone: The same CDR3 can be traced to other DNA sequences in this sample. The chain uses TRBV18 and TRBJ2-7; no definite D call. The V and J ends lost 2 bases and 2 bases respectively, with 7 bases between them. CDR3 size: 13 residues. CDR1 is KGHSH and CDR2 is LQKENI in the germline V gene. In nucleotides, the CDR3 is TGTGCCAGCTCACCATCGACGACCTACGAGCAGTACTTC. Translated, it gives CASSPSTTYEQYF.

This clone has just one count. The V and J genes are TRBV2 and TRBJ2-1; 10 nucleotides agree with TRBD2. The germline gives CDR1 SNHLY, CDR2 FYNNEI. The ends lost 1 base at V and 6 bases at J; junction bases unmatched: 3. The CDR3 length is 15 residues. CDR3 nucleotide sequence: TGTGCCAGCAGTGAAGAGGTAGCGGGAGGCAATGAGCAGTTCTTC. This translates into CASSEEVAGGNEQFF.

V and J are TRBV30 and TRBJ2-1, with unresolved D. V was shortened by 5 bases and J by 4 bases, with 6 bases between the two germline ends. Germline V CDR1 and CDR2: GTSNPN, SVGIG (reference sequence). The CDR3 consists of 11 residues. The CDR3 sequence: CAWGTYNEQFF. CDR3 in DNA: TGTGCCTGGGGAACTTACAATGAGCAGTTCTTC.

V usage is TRBV6-5 and J usage is TRBJ2-1, with 7 bases aligning to TRBD2. V trimming: 6 bases; J trimming: 0 bases; junction bases outside the gene matches: 5. There are 15 residues in the CDR3. Germline V gene lookup returns CDR1 MNHEY and CDR2 SVGAGI. The CDR3 coding sequence is TGTGCCAGCAGGTCTAGCGGAAACTCCTACAATGAGCAGTTCTTC. Its translation: CASRSSGNSYNEQFF.